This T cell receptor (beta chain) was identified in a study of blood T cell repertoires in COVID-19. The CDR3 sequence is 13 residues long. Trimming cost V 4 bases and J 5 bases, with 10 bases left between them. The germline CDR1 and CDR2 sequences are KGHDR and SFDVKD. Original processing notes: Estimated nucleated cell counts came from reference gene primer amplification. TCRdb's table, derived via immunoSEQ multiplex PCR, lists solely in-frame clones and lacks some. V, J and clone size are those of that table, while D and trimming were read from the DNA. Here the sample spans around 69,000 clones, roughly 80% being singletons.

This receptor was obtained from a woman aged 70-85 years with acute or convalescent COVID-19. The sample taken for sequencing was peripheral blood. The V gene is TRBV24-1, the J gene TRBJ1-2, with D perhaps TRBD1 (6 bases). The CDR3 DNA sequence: TGTGCCACCAGTGACAGGGGAGGGTATGGCTACACCTTC. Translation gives CATSDRGGYGYTF.